This T cell receptor beta chain was sequenced during a study of prognosis after radiotherapy for stage I lung cancer. Study-wide context: In the span from April 2018 to early 2019, stage I non-small cell lung cancer patients were enrolled.

Using two-round multiplex PCR, the authors amplified TCR beta CDR3 from genomic DNA. TRBV and TRBJ genes each had their own specific primers in first-round PCR. As the PCR entered its second round, universal primers were used. TCRdb called the multiplex PCR reads again in MiXCR, with one record for every CDR3 protein. The profile shows about 22,000 distinct CDR3 sequences, approximately 45% of them singletons. From germline, CDR1 is MNHEY and CDR2 SVGEGT. V lost 5 bases and J 3 bases, leaving 16 bases between the germline ends. CDR3 length: 15 residues. The study's findings and limits: Divergent TRBV and TRBJ gene usage has reportedly been observed between patients with and without metastases.

Many counts were recorded for this clonotype. The target antigen is unknown. The receptor was isolated from a donor aged 50 or older with non-small cell lung cancer. This specimen was PBMCs, taken before or after stereotactic body radiation therapy (not recorded which). The chain links TRBV6-2 or TRBV6-3 to TRBJ2-5; the D gene is possibly TRBD2 (6 bases). The chain's CDR3 is CASSERSAGKETQYF. Written as DNA, the CDR3 is TGTGCCAGCAGTGAACGTTCGGCGGGGAAAGAGACCCAGTACTTC.